What follows are 20 T cell receptor beta chains derived from one specimen sequenced in a study of shared clonotypes between healthy human individuals. Profiling relied on immunoSEQ multiplex PCR, and the TCRdb table lists in-frame clones only, not all of them. The table has about 690,000 clones, 90% seen once; the top ten hold about 34%. The specimen sequenced was memory CD8+ T cells from PBMCs. The subset was: CD45RO+ cells pooled with CCR7-negative TemRA cells. The receptors derive from a man younger than 35 in good health. Some clones in this sample may be carry-over from other donors' samples.

The chain is built from TRBV4-3 and TRBJ2-1; weak D call: TRBD2 (5 bases). The CDR3 spans 16 residues. Trimming cost V 0 bases and J 4 bases, with 13 bases left between them. CDR1 is LGHNA and CDR2 is YSLEER in the germline V gene. CDR3 coding DNA: TGCGCCAGCAGCCAAGATTTCGGACTTCGATACAATGAGCAGTTCTTC. This translates into CASSQDFGLRYNEQFF.

The gene calls are TRBV13 and TRBJ2-1; no clear D. With 1 base removed from V and 4 bases from J, the gap between germline ends came to 5 bases. Germline assignment: CDR1 PRHDT and CDR2 FYEKMQ (reference sequence). The CDR3 is 13 residues long. The CDR3 region has the DNA TGTGCCAGCAGCTTAGTGCTGTACAATGAGCAGTTCTTC. Protein product: CASSLVLYNEQFF.

J is TRBJ2-3 and V is TRBV19; D is unclear. The germline V and J ends were trimmed by 0 bases and 3 bases, with 10 bases remaining between them. CDR3 size: 15 residues. Germline V lookup: CDR1 LNHDA, CDR2 SQIVND (reference sequence). The CDR3 loop is CASSIDRSRTDTQYF. The CDR3 DNA reads TGTGCCAGTAGTATAGATCGTAGCAGGACAGATACGCAGTATTTT.

J is TRBJ1-1 and V is TRBV11-2; no clear D gene. CDR1 SGHAT and CDR2 FQNNGV come from the germline V gene. CDR3 length: 13 residues. V was shortened by 5 bases and J by 4 bases, with 11 bases between the two germline ends. The CDR3 reads CASSPGWGTEAFF. CDR3 DNA: TGTGCCAGCAGCCCCGGGTGGGGCACTGAAGCTTTCTTT.

The chain recombines TRBV27 with TRBJ1-1, with TRBD1 matching over 7 bases. In germline, CDR1 is MNHEY, CDR2 SMNVEV (reference sequence). Losses at the gene ends were 6 bases for V and 3 bases for J; bases not matched to a gene: 10. The CDR3 has 15 residues. The CDR3 reads CASRDYRGRDTEAFF. In DNA, the CDR3 is TGTGCCAGCAGGGACTACAGGGGCCGGGACACTGAAGCTTTCTTT.

This clone was counted a single time. The chain joins TRBV4-1 to TRBJ2-2; the D gene is possibly TRBD1 (5 bases). Trimming removed 4 bases from V and 3 bases from J, with 9 bases in between. The CDR3 consists of 14 residues. CDR1 and CDR2 from the germline V gene are MGHRA and YSYEKL. DNA for the CDR3: TGCGCCAGCAGCCCCCAGGGATACACCGGGGAGCTGTTTTTT. It translates to CASSPQGYTGELFF.

The chain employs TRBV11-2 and TRBJ2-3; maybe TRBD1 (6 bases). Germline V gene sequence: CDR1 SGHAT, CDR2 FQNNGV. The CDR3 length is 15 residues. V lost 0 bases to trimming and J lost 6 bases, with 13 bases between them. The CDR3 spells CASSLDTGLHDTQYF. The CDR3 region has the DNA TGTGCCAGCAGCTTAGATACAGGGCTACACGATACGCAGTATTTT. The full variable domain, its missing parts supplied by reference TRBV11-2 and TRBJ2-3, is EAGVAQSPRYKIIEKRQSVAFWCNPISGHATLYWYQQILGQGPKLLIQFQNNGVVDDSQLPKDRFSAERLKGVDSTLKIQPAKLEDSAVYLCASSLDTGLHDTQYFGPGTRLTVL.

The J gene is TRBJ2-7, the V gene TRBV27; 7 bases agree with TRBD2. This CDR3 is built from 14 residues. Per the germline V gene, CDR1 is MNHEY and CDR2 is SMNVEV (reference sequence). The V gene end was trimmed by 3 bases and the J gene end by 4 bases; junction bases not matched to a gene: 6. CDR3 bases: TGTGCCAGCAGTTTGACCCCTAGCGGTTACGAGCAGTACTTC. Protein sequence: CASSLTPSGYEQYF.

The chain joins TRBV5-1 to TRBJ2-1; D gene uncertain. Trimming shortened V by 1 base and J by 2 bases, and 10 bases separated the two germline ends. Germline CDR1 SGHRS, CDR2 YFSETQ. The CDR3 has 15 residues. In DNA form, the CDR3 reads TGCGCCAGCAGCTTGTCTGCCAGAGCCTACAATGAGCAGTTCTTC. Translating gives CASSLSARAYNEQFF.

J is TRBJ2-7 and V is TRBV7-9; 7 bases map to TRBD2. The J segment lost 2 bases and the V segment lost 8 bases, leaving 6 bases of the junction unmatched. The CDR3 extends over 13 amino acids. Germline lookup yields CDR1 SEHNR and CDR2 FQNEAQ (reference sequence). This CDR3 is CASGSLAAYEQYF. In nucleotides, the CDR3 is TGTGCCAGCGGGAGCCTAGCGGCCTACGAGCAGTACTTC.

As to this clone: Other DNA sequences within the sample encode an identical CDR3. In DNA form, the CDR3 reads TGTGCCAGCAGCTTAGGAACTTCCTACGAGCAGTACTTC. It codes for CASSLGTSYEQYF. The chain employs TRBV11-2 and TRBJ2-7, with no clear D. The CDR3 has 13 residues. The germline V gene has CDR1 SGHAT and CDR2 FQNNGV. V shed 1 base and J shed 1 base, with 5 bases lying between them.

The rearrangement joins TRBV28 to TRBJ1-5; D not certain. The germline gives CDR1 MDHEN, CDR2 SYDVKM. The V gene lost 1 base and the J gene lost 0 bases, with 10 bases spanning the gap. This CDR3 comprises 16 residues. The CDR3 DNA reads TGTGCCAGCAGTTTATTTTCGGGATATAGCAATCAGCCCCAGCATTTT. Protein: CASSLFSGYSNQPQHF.

This rearrangement joins TRBV10-3 to TRBJ2-5; D is uncertain. The CDR3 is 13 amino acids. Germline-derived CDR1 and CDR2 are ENHRY and SYGVKD. With 6 bases removed from V and 4 bases from J, the gap between germline ends came to 12 bases. DNA of the CDR3: TGTGCCATCAGCTTGGAAAAAGGAGAGACCCAGTACTTC. Encoded protein: CAISLEKGETQYF.

The CDR3 region is CASRGQGAQEDNEKLFF. DNA of the CDR3: TGTGCCTCGAGGGGGCAGGGGGCACAGGAGGATAATGAAAAACTGTTTTTT. J is TRBJ1-4 and V is TRBV30; 8 bases match TRBD1. This CDR3 comprises 17 residues. Germline V gene data show CDR1 as GTSNPN and CDR2 as SVGIG (reference sequence). The V and J ends lost 7 bases and 4 bases, in that order; junction bases with no gene match: 17.

The V call is TRBV7-6, the J call TRBJ2-7, with D possibly being TRBD1 or TRBD2 (5 bases each). V lost 4 bases, J lost 2 bases, and 12 bases lay in between. Looked up from germline, CDR1 is SGHVS and CDR2 is FNYEAQ. The length of the CDR3 is 14 residues. The CDR3 loop is CASSSGPLPYEQYF. The CDR3, as DNA: TGTGCCAGCAGCTCGGGACCTCTCCCCTACGAGCAGTACTTC.

V and J are TRBV27 and TRBJ2-1; 11 bases line up with TRBD2. The V gene end was trimmed by 5 bases and the J gene end by 8 bases; junction bases not matched to a gene: 5. There are 14 residues in the CDR3. Germline CDR1 MNHEY, CDR2 SMNVEV (reference sequence). Here the CDR3 DNA reads TGTGCCAGCAGTCCCCTGGGACTAGCGGATGAGCAGTTCTTC. This translates into CASSPLGLADEQFF.

The chain has TRBV7-8 and TRBJ1-6; no firm D call. The CDR3 contains 15 residues. Trimming stripped 5 bases from V and 7 bases from J, with 15 bases between. Germline V CDR1 and CDR2: SGHVS, FQNEAQ. The CDR3 DNA reads as TGTGCCAGCAGCCCAAAAGGCGGGCGAAATTCACCCCTCCACTTT. It encodes CASSPKGGRNSPLHF.

The V gene is TRBV4-2, the J gene TRBJ2-1; 14 positions agree with TRBD2. Germline CDR1 LGHNA, CDR2 YNFKEQ. CDR3 length equals 18 residues. V lost 2 bases and J lost 7; bases outside the gene matches: 10. This CDR3 is CASSQPPGLAGVVNEQFF. The DNA for the CDR3 is TGTGCCAGCAGCCAACCTCCGGGACTAGCGGGAGTGGTAAATGAGCAGTTCTTC.

The chain uses TRBV27 and TRBJ1-2; tentative D call: TRBD1 (5 bases). The V gene's germline CDR1 is MNHEY and CDR2 SMNVEV (reference sequence). V was shortened by 7 bases and J by 8 bases, with 20 bases between the two germline ends. The CDR3 has 14 amino acids. The CDR3 nucleotides are TGTGCCAGCAAGGACACCCCCTTGGCCTCCGGCTACACCTTC. This gives the protein CASKDTPLASGYTF.

The chain joins TRBV7-2 to TRBJ1-5, with D unclear. There are 14 residues in the CDR3. V was clipped by 3 bases and J by 4 bases, with 10 bases between them. CDR1 and CDR2 from the germline V gene are SGHTA and FQGNSA. CDR3: CASSLGRMNQPQHF. CDR3 bases: TGTGCCAGCAGCTTGGGCAGGATGAATCAGCCCCAGCATTTT.